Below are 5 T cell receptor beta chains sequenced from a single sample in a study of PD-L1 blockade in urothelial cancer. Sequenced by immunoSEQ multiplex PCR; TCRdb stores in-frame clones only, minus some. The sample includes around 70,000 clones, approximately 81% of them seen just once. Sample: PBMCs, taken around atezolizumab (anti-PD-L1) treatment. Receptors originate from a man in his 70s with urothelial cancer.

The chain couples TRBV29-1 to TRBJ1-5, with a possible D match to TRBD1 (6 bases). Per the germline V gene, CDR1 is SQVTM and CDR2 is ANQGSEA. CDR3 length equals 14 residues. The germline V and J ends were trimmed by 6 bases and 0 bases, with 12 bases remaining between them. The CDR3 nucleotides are TGCAGCGTGTCCAGGGGCGATAGCAATCAGCCCCAGCATTTT. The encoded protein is CSVSRGDSNQPQHF.

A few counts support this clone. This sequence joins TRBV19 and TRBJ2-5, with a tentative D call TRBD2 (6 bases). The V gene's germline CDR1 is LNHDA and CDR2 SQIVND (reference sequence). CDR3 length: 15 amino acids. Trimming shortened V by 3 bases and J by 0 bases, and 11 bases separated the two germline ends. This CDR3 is CASSMGGSYQETQYF. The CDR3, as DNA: TGTGCCAGTAGTATGGGGGGATCGTACCAAGAGACCCAGTACTTC.

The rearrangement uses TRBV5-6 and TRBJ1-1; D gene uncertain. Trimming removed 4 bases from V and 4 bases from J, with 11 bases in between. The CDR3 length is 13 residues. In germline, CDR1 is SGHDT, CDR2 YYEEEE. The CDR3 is CASSRGGGTEAFF. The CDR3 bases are TGTGCCAGCAGCCGGGGTGGCGGCACTGAAGCTTTCTTT.

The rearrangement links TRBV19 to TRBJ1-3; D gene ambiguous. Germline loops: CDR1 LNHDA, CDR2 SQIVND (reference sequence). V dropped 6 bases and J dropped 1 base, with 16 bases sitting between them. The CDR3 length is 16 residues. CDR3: CASRPPALVSGNTIYF. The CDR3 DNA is TGTGCCAGTAGACCCCCCGCGCTCGTTTCTGGAAACACCATATATTTT.

CDR3: CASTSATGTKKPTEQYF. As DNA, the CDR3 is TGTGCCAGTACTTCTGCAACCGGGACAAAAAAACCCACCGAGCAGTACTTC. The chain uses TRBV19 and TRBJ2-7; TRBD1 might be the D (6 bases). Deletions cut 7 bases from V and 6 bases from J, with 28 bases between. Germline V lookup: CDR1 LNHDA, CDR2 SQIVND (reference sequence). The CDR3 runs 17 residues.